The entry below gives a single TCR beta chain sequence along with its context. Antigen specificity is unknown. V was trimmed by 4 bases and J by 0 bases, leaving 10 bases between them. The CDR3 length is 16 residues. Per the germline V gene, CDR1 is MRHNA and CDR2 is SNTAGT. Use of 60 Vbeta and 13 Jbeta primers characterized the PCR. The method was immunoSEQ multiplex PCR; TCRdb's version includes in-frame clones alone and lacks a portion of them. The repertoire consists of 150,000 to 200,000 clones, with roughly 86% occurring once and the leading ten covering approximately 2%. This entry is derived from a study of cytomegalovirus exposure and HLA in healthy donors. On the study more broadly: Out of about 360 genotyped donors, 81% belonged to the Caucasian-associated ancestry cluster.

Study-wide results and limits: Presence/absence results assume similar sequencing depth per donor, which may not hold.

The sequence came from a woman under 30 in good health and CMV-seronegative. Sequencing input: PBMCs. This chain links TRBV6-4 with TRBJ2-6, with unresolved D. The CDR3 region is CASSATMLSGANVLTF. In nucleotides, the CDR3 is TGTGCCAGCAGTGCAACTATGCTCTCTGGGGCCAACGTCCTGACTTTC.